Listed below are T cell receptor beta chains from one sample, sequenced in a study of cytomegalovirus exposure and HLA in healthy donors. TCRdb's copy holds only in-frame clones and misses some; the assay was immunoSEQ multiplex PCR. Among 200,000 or so clones listed, more than 75% were seen once. Material for sequencing was PBMCs. The receptors here all came from a woman aged 18-29 years in good health and CMV-seronegative. The CDR3 runs from the conserved cysteine through the conserved F or W. The D gene is left open where the match is weak. Clone size is shown for a subset of rows, as once, few, many or a class of expanded clone.

clone_size: few
d_call: TRBD1
v_call: TRBV5-1
j_call: TRBJ2-7
cdr3_nt: TGCGCCAGCAGCTCGCCGGGACAGGGATCCTACGAGCAGTACTTC
cdr3_aa: CASSSPGQGSYEQYF

clone_size: -
d_call: TRBD1
v_call: TRBV6-6
j_call: TRBJ1-4
cdr3_nt: TGTGCCAGCAGTTTGACAGGGGGCAGTGAAAAACTGTTTTTT
cdr3_aa: CASSLTGGSEKLFF

clone_size: -
d_call: TRBD1
v_call: TRBV6-6
j_call: TRBJ1-6
cdr3_nt: TGTGCCAGCAGTTACTCGGGGACAGAGAATTCACCCCTCCACTTT
cdr3_aa: CASSYSGTENSPLHF

clone_size: -
d_call: TRBD2
v_call: TRBV15
j_call: TRBJ2-5
cdr3_nt: TGTGCCACCAGCAGAGTAGAGACTAGCGTAAAAGAGACCCAGTACTTC
cdr3_aa: CATSRVETSVKETQYF

clone_size: few
d_call: -
v_call: TRBV5-1
j_call: TRBJ1-6
cdr3_nt: TGCGCCAGCAGCCCGGGGAGCTCCTATAATTCACCCCTCCACTTT
cdr3_aa: CASSPGSSYNSPLHF

clone_size: -
d_call: TRBD2
v_call: TRBV7-4
j_call: TRBJ2-7
cdr3_nt: TGTGCCAGCAGCCGGGGGACTAGCGTAACCTACGAGCAGTACTTC
cdr3_aa: CASSRGTSVTYEQYF

clone_size: once
d_call: TRBD1
v_call: TRBV18
j_call: TRBJ2-7
cdr3_nt: TGTGCCAGCTCACCACTCGGGACAGTCTCCGAGCAGTACTTC
cdr3_aa: CASSPLGTVSEQYF

clone_size: -
d_call: -
v_call: TRBV9
j_call: TRBJ2-5
cdr3_nt: TGTGCCAGCAGCGTAGCTACGCTAGCCCCCCAAGAGACCCAGTACTTC
cdr3_aa: CASSVATLAPQETQYF

clone_size: -
d_call: TRBD2
v_call: TRBV5-1
j_call: TRBJ2-7
cdr3_nt: TGCGCCAGCAGCTTGGTACTAGCGGGGCACTCCTACGAGCAGTACTTC
cdr3_aa: CASSLVLAGHSYEQYF

clone_size: -
d_call: -
v_call: TRBV9
j_call: TRBJ2-1
cdr3_nt: TGTGCCAGCAATTTGGGACAAACGAACAATGAGCAGTTCTTC
cdr3_aa: CASNLGQTNNEQFF

clone_size: -
d_call: -
v_call: TRBV13
j_call: TRBJ2-7
cdr3_nt: TGTGCCAGCAGCTCAAGAGGGGGGGCCTACGAGCAGTACTTC
cdr3_aa: CASSSRGGAYEQYF

clone_size: -
d_call: -
v_call: TRBV9
j_call: TRBJ2-3
cdr3_nt: TGTGCCAGCACCCTCCTATCAACTAGCACAGATACGCAGTATTTT
cdr3_aa: CASTLLSTSTDTQYF

clone_size: -
d_call: -
v_call: TRBV5-1
j_call: TRBJ1-1
cdr3_nt: TGCGCCAGCAGCACCGGGGGGGGTGGAAACACTGAAGCTTTCTTT
cdr3_aa: CASSTGGGGNTEAFF

clone_size: -
d_call: TRBD2
v_call: TRBV2
j_call: TRBJ2-5
cdr3_nt: TGTGCCAGCAGTGGAACTAGCGGGAGGGTCGAGACCCAGTACTTC
cdr3_aa: CASSGTSGRVETQYF

clone_size: -
d_call: TRBD2
v_call: TRBV5-1
j_call: TRBJ2-7
cdr3_nt: TGCGCCAGCAGCTTGGGACTAGCGGGGGCTTACGAGCAGTACTTC
cdr3_aa: CASSLGLAGAYEQYF

clone_size: -
d_call: -
v_call: TRBV5-1
j_call: TRBJ2-3
cdr3_nt: TGCGCCAGCAGCTTGACCACTAGCAGCACAGATACGCAGTATTTT
cdr3_aa: CASSLTTSSTDTQYF

clone_size: -
d_call: -
v_call: TRBV5-4
j_call: TRBJ2-7
cdr3_nt: TGTGCCAGCAGCCGAGACAGGCCAACCTACGAGCAGTACTTC
cdr3_aa: CASSRDRPTYEQYF